A selection of T cell receptor beta chains follows, all from one sample in a study of T cell responses to AZD1222 COVID-19 vaccine. The protocol was immunoSEQ multiplex PCR, while the TCRdb copy is restricted to in-frame clones and leaves out a portion. This sample carries about 180,000 clones, approximately 90% of them seen once, and the ten largest clones take roughly 25%. Sequenced material: peripheral blood, taken 28 days after the second AZD1222 dose. Receptors were obtained from an adult who received the AZD1222 COVID-19 vaccine. Each CDR3 is given with its conserved first and last residue. The D gene is left open where the match is weak. Part of the rows lack a size; the others show once, few, many or a class for expanded clones.

D	size	V	J	CDR3	DNA
TRBD2	.	TRBV19	TRBJ2-1	CASRPVTSGHNEQFF	TGTGCCAGTAGACCCGTGACTAGCGGTCACAATGAGCAGTTCTTC
.	.	TRBV5-1	TRBJ2-2	CASSRGGPQGTGELFF	TGCGCCAGCTCCAGGGGGGGACCTCAAGGCACCGGGGAGCTGTTTTTT
.	.	TRBV21-1	TRBJ1-5	CASSTGHYSNQPQHF	TGTGCCAGCAGCACGGGACATTATAGCAATCAGCCCCAGCATTTT
TRBD2	.	TRBV24-1	TRBJ2-7	CATSDLTSGGAYEQYF	TGTGCCACCAGTGATCTGACTAGCGGGGGCGCCTACGAGCAGTACTTC
TRBD2	.	TRBV7-9	TRBJ2-7	CASSPRTSGRAVYEQYF	TGTGCCAGCAGCCCCCGGACTAGCGGGAGGGCCGTATACGAGCAGTACTTC
.	.	TRBV4-2	TRBJ2-3	CASSRLGGSTDTQYF	TGTGCCAGCAGCCGCCTAGGGGGGAGCACAGATACGCAGTATTTT
TRBD2	.	TRBV19	TRBJ2-5	CASSARLAQETQYF	TGTGCCAGTAGTGCAAGACTAGCCCAAGAGACCCAGTACTTC
.	.	TRBV24-1	TRBJ1-1	CATSGEVGGEAFF	TGTGCCACCAGTGGGGAAGTAGGAGGTGAAGCTTTCTTT
TRBD2	.	TRBV6-1	TRBJ2-1	CASSDYKLAASTNEQFF	TGTGCCAGCAGTGACTACAAACTAGCGGCATCAACTAATGAGCAGTTCTTC
.	.	TRBV6-2/TRBV6-3	TRBJ2-2	CASSYPGEATGELFF	TGTGCCAGCAGTTACCCAGGGGAGGCCACCGGGGAGCTGTTTTTT
.	.	TRBV28	TRBJ1-6	CASSLGGNSPLHF	TGTGCCAGCAGTTTGGGGGGGAATTCACCCCTCCACTTT
.	once	TRBV6-4	TRBJ2-3	CASSELGRVDTQYF	TGTGCCAGCAGTGAATTGGGACGAGTGGATACGCAGTATTTT
TRBD2	few	TRBV19	TRBJ2-1	CASRGLAGGPYNEQFF	TGTGCCAGTAGGGGACTAGCGGGAGGCCCATACAATGAGCAGTTCTTC
TRBD2	.	TRBV12-5	TRBJ2-1	CASGRLAGGPNEQFF	TGTGCTAGTGGCCGCCTAGCGGGAGGGCCCAATGAGCAGTTCTTC
TRBD1	once	TRBV2	TRBJ2-7	CASSDFYRGYEQYF	TGTGCCAGCAGTGACTTCTACAGGGGCTACGAGCAGTACTTC
.	.	TRBV5-5	TRBJ1-1	CASSLWDGNTEAFF	TGTGCCAGCAGCTTATGGGACGGGAACACTGAAGCTTTCTTT
.	few	TRBV29-1	TRBJ2-7	CSVELSYEQYF	TGCAGCGTTGAGCTCTCCTACGAGCAGTACTTC
TRBD1	few	TRBV7-8	TRBJ2-1	CASSPGTGDGNEQFF	TGTGCCAGCAGCCCCGGGACAGGGGATGGAAATGAGCAGTTCTTC
TRBD2	.	TRBV11-1	TRBJ2-7	CASRQRETAEQYF	TGTGCCAGCAGGCAGCGGGAGACCGCCGAGCAGTACTTC
.	few	TRBV6-4	TRBJ2-7	CASRGTGTLDEQYF	TGTGCCAGCAGAGGCACCGGGACTCTGGACGAGCAGTACTTC
TRBD1	.	TRBV9	TRBJ1-4	CASSDRQGGKLFF	TGTGCCAGCAGCGACCGACAGGGGGGGAAACTGTTTTTT
TRBD1	once	TRBV28	TRBJ2-2	CASHSTGTGELFF	TGTGCCAGCCACTCGACAGGGACCGGGGAGCTGTTTTTT
TRBD2	.	TRBV7-9	TRBJ2-6	CASSRGGSFVLTF	TGTGCCAGCAGCCGGGGAGGGTCTTTCGTCCTGACTTTC
TRBD1	once	TRBV18	TRBJ1-5	CASTTGQGGQPQHF	TGTGCCAGCACCACCGGACAGGGCGGCCAGCCCCAGCATTTT
TRBD1	.	TRBV10-3	TRBJ1-5	CAISDSGTGGKQPQHF	TGTGCCATCAGTGATTCCGGGACAGGGGGGAAACAGCCCCAGCATTTT
TRBD1	.	TRBV12-3/TRBV12-4	TRBJ1-6	CASSQGQTSPLHF	TGTGCCAGCAGTCAGGGACAGACCTCACCCCTCCACTTT
.	.	TRBV2	TRBJ2-7	CASSGQGGHEQYF	TGTGCCAGCAGCGGGCAGGGTGGGCACGAGCAGTACTTC
.	.	TRBV7-9	TRBJ1-4	CASSPDRATNEKLFF	TGTGCCAGCAGCCCCGACAGAGCAACTAATGAAAAACTGTTTTTT
.	.	TRBV15	TRBJ2-3	CATRGRSTDTQYF	TGTGCCACCAGAGGCAGAAGCACAGATACGCAGTATTTT
.	.	TRBV28	TRBJ2-1	CASIGRTPHGNEQFF	TGTGCCAGCATCGGACGGACCCCTCATGGGAATGAGCAGTTCTTC
TRBD2	once	TRBV29-1	TRBJ2-1	CSVDVIAGRGNEQFF	TGCAGCGTTGACGTAATAGCCGGGAGGGGGAATGAGCAGTTCTTC
TRBD1	.	TRBV6-1	TRBJ1-1	CASSEWGTGRTEAFF	TGTGCCAGCAGTGAATGGGGGACAGGGCGGACTGAAGCTTTCTTT
TRBD1	.	TRBV19	TRBJ1-3	CASRLDRYSGNTIYF	TGTGCCAGTAGACTGGACAGGTACTCTGGAAACACCATATATTTT
TRBD1	.	TRBV7-8	TRBJ2-2	CASSKTGQGANTGELFF	TGTGCCAGCAGTAAAACCGGACAGGGAGCCAACACCGGGGAGCTGTTTTTT
TRBD1	.	TRBV5-1	TRBJ2-7	CASSSGQEYEQYF	TGCGCCAGCAGCTCGGGACAGGAGTACGAGCAGTACTTC
TRBD2	.	TRBV5-4	TRBJ2-1	CASSPGTSGRASLSYNEQFF	TGTGCCAGCAGCCCCGGGACTAGCGGGAGGGCCTCGCTCTCCTACAATGAGCAGTTCTTC
.	.	TRBV2	TRBJ2-1	CASFSTYNEQFF	TGTGCCAGCTTCTCCACCTACAATGAGCAGTTCTTC
.	.	TRBV7-8	TRBJ2-5	CASSLVAEGLGETQYF	TGTGCCAGCAGCTTAGTTGCGGAGGGGCTGGGAGAGACCCAGTACTTC
.	few	TRBV19	TRBJ1-5	CASREDSSNQPQHF	TGTGCCAGTAGAGAAGACAGTAGCAATCAGCCCCAGCATTTT
.	.	TRBV7-3	TRBJ2-2	CASSPIKLNTGELFF	TGTGCCAGCAGCCCTATTAAACTGAACACCGGGGAGCTGTTTTTT
.	once	TRBV2	TRBJ1-1	CARGGEFMNTEAFF	TGTGCCCGGGGTGGAGAGTTCATGAACACTGAAGCTTTCTTT
.	.	TRBV30	TRBJ2-3	CAWSGSTDTQYF	TGTGCCTGGAGTGGTAGCACAGATACGCAGTATTTT
.	.	TRBV18	TRBJ1-6	CASSLGEQGNSPLHF	TGTGCCAGCTCACTCGGGGAACAAGGGAACTCACCCCTCCACTTT
TRBD1	.	TRBV28	TRBJ1-2	CASSRGTDIGYTF	TGTGCCAGCAGCAGGGGGACAGATATTGGCTACACCTTC
.	few	TRBV4-2	TRBJ1-6	CASSQDPAANSPLHF	TGTGCCAGCAGCCAAGATCCGGCGGCTAATTCACCCCTCCACTTT
TRBD1	.	TRBV24-1	TRBJ2-7	CATSEQGAYEQYF	TGTGCCACCAGTGAGCAGGGGGCCTACGAGCAGTACTTC
.	.	TRBV18	TRBJ1-2	CASSEKEGNYGYTF	TGTGCCAGCTCCGAGAAGGAGGGGAACTATGGCTACACCTTC
TRBD2	.	TRBV18	TRBJ2-7	CASSTLAGVVNEQYF	TGTGCCAGCTCAACATTAGCGGGAGTTGTCAACGAGCAGTACTTC
.	.	TRBV11-2	TRBJ2-7	CASSLGGRGEQYF	TGTGCCAGCAGCCTAGGAGGCCGGGGGGAGCAGTACTTC
.	.	TRBV9	TRBJ1-6	CASSRGLERSPLHF	TGTGCCAGCAGCAGGGGATTGGAACGTTCACCCCTCCACTTT